One TCR beta chain is described in this entry. This specimen comes from a study of patients and donors after allogeneic stem cell transplantation. Trimming cost V 0 bases and J 1 base, with 11 bases left between them. This CDR3 has 15 amino acids. Germline V CDR1 and CDR2: SGHRS, YFSETQ. A single record per CDR3 protein comes from TCRdb applying MiXCR to the RT-PCR reads. The data contain about a million distinct CDR3 sequences, 15% to 20% of them seen just once; the ten biggest clones take up 5% to 6.5%. J is TRBJ2-7 and V is TRBV5-1; maybe TRBD1 (5 bases). The sample was blood, either unsorted or a sorted T cell fraction (not recorded which). The clonotype originates from a human donor who was either an allogeneic HSCT recipient or a stem cell or donor lymphocyte infusion donor (not recorded which). It is not recorded whose cells these are; they may come from a transplant donor. CDR3 nucleotides: TGCGCCAGCAGCTTGGAGGGCAGGGTATCCTACGAGCAGTACTTC. It specifies CASSLEGRVSYEQYF.